This TCR beta chain was documented in a study of PD-L1 blockade in urothelial cancer. Study-wide background: Median blood clonality was roughly 0.074, with about 80,000 unique TCRs.

Time point given: pretreatment peripheral blood. Patients' urothelial carcinoma was locally advanced or metastatic. The table lists this clone with a count of one. The assay was immunoSEQ multiplex PCR, and TCRdb's table has in-frame clones only and misses some. The repertoire holds about 50,000 clones, with roughly 80% as singletons. This sample comprised PBMCs, obtained around atezolizumab (anti-PD-L1) treatment. This sequence originates from an older man with urothelial cancer.

The CDR3 sequence: CASGSSYEQYF. The DNA of the CDR3 is TGTGCCAGCGGCAGCTCCTACGAGCAGTACTTC. The V gene is TRBV2, the J gene TRBJ2-7; no reliable D call. The length of the CDR3 is 11 residues. V dropped 8 bases and J dropped 0 bases, with 5 bases sitting between them. Germline V gene lookup returns CDR1 SNHLY and CDR2 FYNNEI.